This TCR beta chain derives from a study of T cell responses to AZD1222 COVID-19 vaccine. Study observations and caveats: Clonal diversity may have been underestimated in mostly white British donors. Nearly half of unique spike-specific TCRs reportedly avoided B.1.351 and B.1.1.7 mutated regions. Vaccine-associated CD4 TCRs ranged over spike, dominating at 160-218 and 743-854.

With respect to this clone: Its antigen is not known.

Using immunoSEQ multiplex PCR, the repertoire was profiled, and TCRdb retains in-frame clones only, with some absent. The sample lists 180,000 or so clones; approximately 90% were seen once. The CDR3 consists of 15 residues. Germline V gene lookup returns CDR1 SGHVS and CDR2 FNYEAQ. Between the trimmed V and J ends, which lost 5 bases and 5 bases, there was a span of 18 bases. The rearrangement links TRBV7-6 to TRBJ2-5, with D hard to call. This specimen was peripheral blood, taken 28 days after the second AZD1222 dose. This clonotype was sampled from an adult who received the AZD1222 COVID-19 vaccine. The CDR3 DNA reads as TGTGCCAGCAGCCCCCTCGCCAGGATGCGTGAGACCCAGTACTTC. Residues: CASSPLARMRETQYF.